This T cell receptor beta chain derives from a study of blood T cell repertoires in COVID-19. Study at large: The United States, Italy and Spain provided the acute and convalescent COVID-19 samples. T cells, B-cell-depleted T cells, or PBMCs provided the cDNA or gDNA that served as material.

Per the original methods: Reference gene primer amplification gave estimated nucleated cell counts. The assay was immunoSEQ multiplex PCR, and TCRdb's table has in-frame clones only and misses some. The D gene and trimming were derived from the DNA, and the V and J assignments and clone size from that table. The sample holds about 60,000 clones, approximately 86% seen once. Looked up from germline, CDR1 is SGHNT and CDR2 is YYREEE (reference sequence). The CDR3 is 14 residues long. Trimming removed 2 bases at V and 1 base at J, with 9 bases between. Sequencing was performed on peripheral blood. This chain joins TRBV5-4 and TRBJ1-2; maybe TRBD1 (5 bases). The receptor comes from a man aged 35 to 55 with acute or convalescent COVID-19. Here the CDR3 DNA reads TGTGCCAGCAGCTTCGTCGGGGGTAACTATGGCTACACCTTC. The encoded protein is CASSFVGGNYGYTF.